Listed below are T cell receptor beta chains from one sample, sequenced in a study of PD-1 blockade in classical Hodgkin lymphoma. Sequenced by immunoSEQ multiplex PCR; TCRdb stores in-frame clones only, minus some. The repertoire holds about 24,000 clones, about 86% seen once, with around a fifth in the top ten. The sample was peripheral blood mononuclear cells (PBMCs), taken before the second cycle of nivolumab. All receptors derive from a human donor with classical Hodgkin lymphoma. CDR3s include the opening cysteine and the closing phenylalanine or tryptophan. A D gene is named only where the DNA matches it firmly. Only some rows state a clone size, as once, few, many or a class for expanded clones.

DNA	CDR3	size	length	V	J	D
TGTGCCAGTAGTAACCGGGACGGGACCTTAAGCTCCTACGAGCAGTACTTC	CASSNRDGTLSSYEQYF	-	17	TRBV19	TRBJ2-7	-
TGTGCCAGCAAGGGGGACAGGGGGCTTCCCACTGAAGCTTTCTTT	CASKGDRGLPTEAFF	-	15	TRBV6-5	TRBJ1-1	TRBD1
TGTGCCAGCTCACCACGGAACGGGGGGGCGGAGTTCTTC	CASSPRNGGAEFF	-	13	TRBV18	TRBJ2-1	TRBD2
TGTGCCAGCTCAGCAGAAGAGACCCAGTACTTC	CASSAEETQYF	-	11	TRBV18	TRBJ2-5	-
TGTGCCAGCAGCTTCCGCGGGGGAGACTACGAGCAGTACTTC	CASSFRGGDYEQYF	-	14	TRBV5-4	TRBJ2-7	TRBD2
TGTGCCAGCAGCCAATGGGGACAACTCAACAATGAGCAGTTCTTC	CASSQWGQLNNEQFF	-	15	TRBV14	TRBJ2-1	-
TGTGCCAGCAGCTTGTTGAGAAACACCGGGGAGCTGTTTTTT	CASSLLRNTGELFF	-	14	TRBV7-3	TRBJ2-2	-
TGTGCCAGCAGCGGGAAGGGAAGCTCCTACAATGAGCAGTTCTTC	CASSGKGSSYNEQFF	-	15	TRBV9	TRBJ2-1	-
TGTGCCAGCAGCTTGGCCACACAGGGGATCGGGTCAGATACGCAGTATTTT	CASSLATQGIGSDTQYF	-	17	TRBV5-6	TRBJ2-3	TRBD1
TGTGCCAGCAGCTTGGGACCCAACACAGATACGCAGTATTTT	CASSLGPNTDTQYF	-	14	TRBV11-3	TRBJ2-3	-
TGTGCCAGCAGTCCGCCAGCGGGAGTATCCAATGAGCAGTTCTTC	CASSPPAGVSNEQFF	-	15	TRBV2	TRBJ2-1	TRBD2
TGTGCCAGCATGGGCTCAGCTAATGAAAAACTGTTTTTT	CASMGSANEKLFF	-	13	TRBV2	TRBJ1-4	-
TGTGCCAGCAGCTTAGAAAGCGGGAGGGCTTTGTACAATGAGCAGTTCTTC	CASSLESGRALYNEQFF	-	17	TRBV11-2	TRBJ2-1	TRBD2
TGTGCCAGCAGCCAACGGCCTAGCGGGCAAGAGACCCAGTACTTC	CASSQRPSGQETQYF	-	15	TRBV6-4	TRBJ2-5	TRBD2
TGTGCCAGCAGTCCACAAGACAGGGTATTCGGCTACACCTTC	CASSPQDRVFGYTF	few	14	TRBV27	TRBJ1-2	TRBD1
TGTGCCAGCAGTTTATCAGGGGCAGCCTACGAGCAGTACTTC	CASSLSGAAYEQYF	few	14	TRBV27	TRBJ2-7	-
TGTGCCAGCAGTCCGTCGGTAACCTATGGCTACACCTTC	CASSPSVTYGYTF	once	13	TRBV27	TRBJ1-2	-
TGTGCCAGCAGGTATACAGGGGGGGATCAGCCCCAGCATTTT	CASRYTGGDQPQHF	medium-sized	14	TRBV28	TRBJ1-5	TRBD1
TGTGCCAGCTCCCTATATTCGGGACTAGCTGCCGAGACCCAGTACTTC	CASSLYSGLAAETQYF	-	16	TRBV9	TRBJ2-5	TRBD2
TGTGCTAGTGGTTTGGTAACGGGAGGTTTTGGGAACACCGGGGAGCTGTTTTTT	CASGLVTGGFGNTGELFF	once	18	TRBV12-5	TRBJ2-2	TRBD2
TGCGCCAGCAGCTCGGGACTAGCGGGAGGACGGACCGGGGAGCTGTTTTTT	CASSSGLAGGRTGELFF	-	17	TRBV5-1	TRBJ2-2	TRBD2
TGCGCCAGCAGTGAGTCGAGAGTCTCACCCCTCCACTTT	CASSESRVSPLHF	-	13	TRBV10-1	TRBJ1-6	-
TGTGCCAGCAGCTTACTAGGAGGGAATCAGCCCCAGCATTTT	CASSLLGGNQPQHF	few	14	TRBV7-9	TRBJ1-5	-
TGTGCCAGCAGTAGGGCAGAAGAGACCCAGTACTTC	CASSRAEETQYF	-	12	TRBV6-1	TRBJ2-5	-
TGTGCCTGGAGTGACAGTGGAGGCTACACCTTC	CAWSDSGGYTF	few	11	TRBV30	TRBJ1-2	-
TGTGCCAGTAGTTTTCGCCGGGACACGGAAAAACTGTTTTTT	CASSFRRDTEKLFF	-	14	TRBV19	TRBJ1-4	-
TGTGCCATCAGTGATTTCCTAGCGGGGAACACCGGGGAGCTGTTTTTT	CAISDFLAGNTGELFF	-	16	TRBV10-3	TRBJ2-2	TRBD2
TGCGCCAGCAGTGAGGAGACAGGGCTCACTGAAGCTTTCTTT	CASSEETGLTEAFF	once	14	TRBV10-1	TRBJ1-1	TRBD1
TGCGCCAGCAGCCCACGGACAGAGAATCGTGGCGAGCAGTACTTC	CASSPRTENRGEQYF	once	15	TRBV5-1	TRBJ2-7	-
TGTGCCAGCAGCTTAAACTTGGCAGTCACCGGGGAGCTGTTTTTT	CASSLNLAVTGELFF	-	15	TRBV7-3	TRBJ2-2	-
TGTGCCAGCAGCCAAGTTCCAGGCCTCTCTGGAAACACCATATATTTT	CASSQVPGLSGNTIYF	-	16	TRBV14	TRBJ1-3	-
TGTGCCAGCTCACCAACCGGGACAGGGGCTGGAAACACCATATATTTT	CASSPTGTGAGNTIYF	-	16	TRBV18	TRBJ1-3	TRBD1
TGTGCCAGCAGTCTCCCGGGACAGGGGGAGACCCAGTACTTC	CASSLPGQGETQYF	-	14	TRBV28	TRBJ2-5	TRBD1
TGTGCCAGCAGTTTACCTCGTCAGGATAATGAAAAACTGTTTTTT	CASSLPRQDNEKLFF	-	15	TRBV28	TRBJ1-4	-
TGTGCCACCAGCAGAGAGGGGCAGGGCTATGAGCAGTTCTTC	CATSREGQGYEQFF	-	14	TRBV15	TRBJ2-1	-
TGTGCCAGCAGTGAAGCGCTGGAACCCAGGGGGGCTTTCTTT	CASSEALEPRGAFF	-	14	TRBV6-1	TRBJ1-1	TRBD1
TGTGCCAGCTCACCATATCGGCAGAGTTCCTACGAGCAGTACTTC	CASSPYRQSSYEQYF	-	15	TRBV18	TRBJ2-7	-
TGTGCCAGCAGTGATGGTGGACTAGCGGGTCTTAACAATGAGCAGTTCTTC	CASSDGGLAGLNNEQFF	once	17	TRBV2	TRBJ2-1	TRBD2
TGTGCCAGCAGCTCTCCCAATGAGCAGTTCTTC	CASSSPNEQFF	few	11	TRBV5-4	TRBJ2-1	-
TGCGCCAGCAGCTTGGAAGGGAACACTGAAGCTTTCTTT	CASSLEGNTEAFF	-	13	TRBV5-1	TRBJ1-1	-
TGCGCCAGCAGTGCACGGGAGAGGGGGCACAATGAGCAGTTCTTC	CASSARERGHNEQFF	-	15	TRBV10-1	TRBJ2-1	-
TGTGCCAGTAGTATAGATTCTGTCCTAGCGGGGGGACTCTACAATGAGCAGTTCTTC	CASSIDSVLAGGLYNEQFF	-	19	TRBV19	TRBJ2-1	TRBD2
TGTGCCTGGAAGGTGTCCCTGGATATTCGCATAGGAGCTTTCTTT	CAWKVSLDIRIGAFF	-	15	TRBV30	TRBJ1-1	-
TGTGCCAGCAGTTCACCGGGACAGGGGGCCTACGAGCAGTACTTC	CASSSPGQGAYEQYF	-	15	TRBV25-1	TRBJ2-7	TRBD1
TGCAGCGTTGAGGCGGGAGGATCCACCGGGGAGCTGTTTTTT	CSVEAGGSTGELFF	-	14	TRBV29-1	TRBJ2-2	TRBD2